Below are 9 T cell receptor beta chains sequenced from a single sample in a study of graft-versus-host responses after intestinal transplantation. The method was immunoSEQ multiplex PCR; TCRdb's version includes in-frame clones alone and lacks a portion of them. The repertoire holds fewer than 75,000 clones, with approximately 90% as singletons. Here the sequenced sample was PBMCs, taken 26 days after transplant. These receptors were collected from a human patient who received an intestinal transplant, so some T cells may come from the graft donor.

V gene TRBV30 combines with J gene TRBJ1-2; 8 bases line up with TRBD1. Per the germline V gene, CDR1 is GTSNPN and CDR2 is SVGIG (reference sequence). This CDR3 comprises 14 residues. The V and J ends lost 7 bases and 4 bases, in that order; junction bases with no gene match: 11. The CDR3 DNA reads as TGTGCCTTTATCGACAGGGGCCCTTTCTATGGCTACACCTTC. Protein: CAFIDRGPFYGYTF.

V is TRBV28 and J is TRBJ2-7; D is unclear. V lost 2 bases to trimming and J lost 4 bases, with 6 bases between them. The CDR3 runs to 12 residues. Germline V CDR1 and CDR2: MDHEN, SYDVKM. This chain's CDR3 is CASSLNQYEQYF. In DNA form, the CDR3 reads TGTGCCAGCAGTTTAAACCAGTACGAGCAGTACTTC.

The chain recombines TRBV12-5 with TRBJ2-7, with a weak D call TRBD2 (6 bases). Between the trimmed V and J ends, which lost 0 bases and 2 bases, there was a span of 11 bases. Germline V gene data show CDR1 as LGHNT and CDR2 as FRNRAP. The CDR3 extends over 15 amino acids. The DNA for the CDR3 is TGTGCTAGTGGTTTGGTACCGGGACTCACCTACGAGCAGTACGTC. It translates to CASGLVPGLTYEQYV.

The chain is built from TRBV28 and TRBJ2-2, with no clear D. Trimming took 5 bases from V and 5 from J, leaving 6 bases between them. The CDR3 length is 12 residues. The germline CDR1 and CDR2 sequences are MDHEN and SYDVKM. This CDR3 reads CASSLPTGELFF. CDR3 DNA: TGTGCCAGCAGTCTCCCTACCGGGGAGCTGTTTTTT.

The chain employs TRBV11-2 and TRBJ2-7, with TRBD1 matching 8 bases. With 4 bases clipped from V and 2 bases from J, the junction kept 1 base outside the gene matches. The CDR3 is 13 amino acids. Germline assignment: CDR1 SGHAT and CDR2 FQNNGV. CDR3 sequence (DNA): TGTGCCAGCAGCTGGGACAGGCCCTACGAGCAGTACGTC. It encodes CASSWDRPYEQYV.

The chain joins TRBV6-1 to TRBJ2-3; 8 bases line up with TRBD1. Germline CDR1 is MNHNS and CDR2 is SASEGT. Trimming cost V 3 bases and J 2 bases; bases outside gene matches: 10. The CDR3 is made up of 17 amino acids. For the CDR3, the DNA is TGTGCCAGCAGTGACTTACCGGGACAGGCTCCCACAGATACGCAGTATTTT. This sequence encodes CASSDLPGQAPTDTQYF.

The V gene is TRBV15, the J gene TRBJ1-5; D not certain. CDR3 length equals 15 residues. Trimming removed 7 bases from V and 0 bases from J, with 13 bases in between. In germline, CDR1 is LNHNV, CDR2 YYDKDF (reference sequence). CDR3 region: CATMAGKNSNQPQHF. CDR3 nucleotides: TGTGCCACCATGGCAGGCAAAAATAGCAATCAGCCCCAGCATTTT. The complete variable domain, with remaining parts taken from reference TRBV15 and TRBJ1-5, reads DAMVIQNPRYQVTQFGKPVTLSCSQTLNHNVMYWYQQKSSQAPKLLFHYYDKDFNNEADTPDNFQSRRPNTSFCFLDIRSPGLGDTAMYLCATMAGKNSNQPQHFGDGTRLSIL.

The chain links TRBV28 to TRBJ2-1; 7 positions agree with TRBD1. Germline CDR1 reads MDHEN; CDR2 reads SYDVKM. This CDR3 spans 12 amino acids. V shed 8 bases, J shed 2 bases, and the junction held 0 bases outside the gene matches. CDR3 bases: TGTGCCAGCGGGACAGCCTACAATGAGCAGTTCTTC. Its protein is CASGTAYNEQFF.

The chain links TRBV27 to TRBJ1-2, with D perhaps matching TRBD1 (6 bases). This CDR3 has 13 residues. Trimming removed 4 bases from V and 2 bases from J, with 8 bases in between. Germline CDR1 reads MNHEY; CDR2 reads SMNVEV (reference sequence). CDR3 loop: CASSSTGNYGYTF. CDR3 DNA sequence: TGTGCCAGCAGTTCGACAGGAAACTATGGCTACACCTTC.